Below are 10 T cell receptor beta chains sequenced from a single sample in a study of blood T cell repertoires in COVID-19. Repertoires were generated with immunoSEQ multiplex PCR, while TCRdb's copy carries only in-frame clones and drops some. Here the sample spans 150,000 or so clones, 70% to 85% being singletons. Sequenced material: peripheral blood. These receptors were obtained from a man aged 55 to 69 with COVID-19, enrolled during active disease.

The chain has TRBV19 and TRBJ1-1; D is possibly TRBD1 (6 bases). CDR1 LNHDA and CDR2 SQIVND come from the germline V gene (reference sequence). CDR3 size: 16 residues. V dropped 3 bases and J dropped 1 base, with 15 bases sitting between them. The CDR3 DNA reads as TGTGCCAGTAGTATGGATACAGGGAGTTGGAACACTGAAGCTTTCTTT. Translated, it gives CASSMDTGSWNTEAFF. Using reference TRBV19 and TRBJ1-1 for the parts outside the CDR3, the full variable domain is DGGITQSPKYLFRKEGQNVTLSCEQNLNHDAMYWYRQDPGQGLRLIYYSQIVNDFQKGDIAEGYSVSREKKESFPLTVTSAQKNPTAFYLCASSMDTGSWNTEAFFGQGTRLTVV.

The CDR3 spells CASRGGGHNQPQHF. The CDR3 nucleotides are TGTGCCAGCAGGGGGGGAGGACACAATCAGCCCCAGCATTTT. The chain carries TRBV6-5 and TRBJ1-5, with a possible D match to TRBD1 (5 bases). V dropped 6 bases and J dropped 3 bases, with 12 bases sitting between them. CDR3 length: 14 amino acids. Looked up from germline, CDR1 is MNHEY and CDR2 is SVGAGI.

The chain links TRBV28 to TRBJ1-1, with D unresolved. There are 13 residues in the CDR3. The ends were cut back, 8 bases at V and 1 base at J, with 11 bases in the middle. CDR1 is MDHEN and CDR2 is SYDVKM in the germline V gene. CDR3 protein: CASGPTTNTEAFF. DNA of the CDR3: TGTGCCAGCGGGCCGACAACGAACACTGAAGCTTTCTTT.

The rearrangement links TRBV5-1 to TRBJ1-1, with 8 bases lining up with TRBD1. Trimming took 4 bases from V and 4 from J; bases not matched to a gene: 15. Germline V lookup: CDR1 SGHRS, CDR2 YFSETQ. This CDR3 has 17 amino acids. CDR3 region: CASSGGQGTLVVTEAFF. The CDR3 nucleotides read TGCGCCAGCAGCGGCGGACAGGGAACCTTGGTTGTCACTGAAGCTTTCTTT.

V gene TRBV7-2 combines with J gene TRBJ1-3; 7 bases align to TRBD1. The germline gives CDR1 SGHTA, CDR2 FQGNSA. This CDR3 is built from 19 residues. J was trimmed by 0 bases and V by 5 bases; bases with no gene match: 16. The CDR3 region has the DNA TGTGCCAGCAGCCTGAGCCAGGTTAGGGGGCCGAGCTCTGGAAACACCATATATTTT. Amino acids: CASSLSQVRGPSSGNTIYF. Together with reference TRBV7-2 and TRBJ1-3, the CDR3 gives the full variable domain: GAGVSQSPSNKVTEKGKDVELRCDPISGHTALYWYRQSLGQGLEFLIYFQGNSAPDKSGLPSDRFSAERTGGSVSTLTIQRTQQEDSAVYLCASSLSQVRGPSSGNTIYFGEGSWLTVV.

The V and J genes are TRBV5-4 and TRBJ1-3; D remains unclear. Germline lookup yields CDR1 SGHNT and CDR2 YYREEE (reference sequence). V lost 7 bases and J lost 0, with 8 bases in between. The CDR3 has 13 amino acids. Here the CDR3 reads CASWSSSGNTIYF. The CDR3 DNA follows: TGTGCCAGCTGGTCGAGCTCTGGAAACACCATATATTTT. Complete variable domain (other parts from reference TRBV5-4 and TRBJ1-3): ETGVTQSPTHLIKTRGQQVTLRCSSQSGHNTVSWYQQALGQGPQFIFQYYREEENGRGNFPPRFSGLQFPNYSSELNVNALELDDSALYLCASWSSSGNTIYFGEGSWLTVV.

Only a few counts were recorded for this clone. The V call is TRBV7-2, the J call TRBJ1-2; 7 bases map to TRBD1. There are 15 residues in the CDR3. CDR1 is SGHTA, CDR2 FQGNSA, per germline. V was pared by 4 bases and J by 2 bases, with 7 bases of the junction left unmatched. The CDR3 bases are TGTGCCAGCAGCTCGCCAGACAGGGCGAACTATGGCTACACCTTC. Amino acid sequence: CASSSPDRANYGYTF. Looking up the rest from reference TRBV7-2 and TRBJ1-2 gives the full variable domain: GAGVSQSPSNKVTEKGKDVELRCDPISGHTALYWYRQSLGQGLEFLIYFQGNSAPDKSGLPSDRFSAERTGGSVSTLTIQRTQQEDSAVYLCASSSPDRANYGYTFGSGTRLTVV.

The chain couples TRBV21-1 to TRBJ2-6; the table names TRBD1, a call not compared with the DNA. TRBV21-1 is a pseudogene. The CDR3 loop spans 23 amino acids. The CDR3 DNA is TGTGCCAGCAGCAAAGACGGGTCGGACAGCCAAACCAATAGCCTCTCTGGGGCCAACGTCCTGACTTTC. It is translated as CASSKDGSDSQTNSLSGANVLTF.

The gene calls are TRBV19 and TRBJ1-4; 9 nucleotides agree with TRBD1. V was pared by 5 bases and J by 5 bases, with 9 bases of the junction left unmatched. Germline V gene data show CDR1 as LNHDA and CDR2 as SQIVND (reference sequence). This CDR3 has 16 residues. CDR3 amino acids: CASSRYTGGLNEKLFF. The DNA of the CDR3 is TGTGCCAGTAGTCGGTACACAGGGGGCTTAAATGAAAAACTGTTTTTT. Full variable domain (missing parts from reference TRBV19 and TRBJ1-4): DGGITQSPKYLFRKEGQNVTLSCEQNLNHDAMYWYRQDPGQGLRLIYYSQIVNDFQKGDIAEGYSVSREKKESFPLTVTSAQKNPTAFYLCASSRYTGGLNEKLFFGSGTQLSVL.

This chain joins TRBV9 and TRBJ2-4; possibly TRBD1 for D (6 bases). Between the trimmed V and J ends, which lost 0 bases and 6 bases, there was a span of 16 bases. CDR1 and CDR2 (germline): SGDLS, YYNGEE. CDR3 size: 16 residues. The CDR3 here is CASSVATGTAVNIQYF. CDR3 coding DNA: TGTGCCAGCAGCGTAGCCACAGGGACGGCAGTAAACATTCAGTACTTC. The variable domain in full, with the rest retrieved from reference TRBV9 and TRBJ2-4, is DSGVTQTPKHLITATGQRVTLRCSPRSGDLSVYWYQQSLDQGLQFLIQYYNGEERAKGNILERFSAQQFPDLHSELNLSSLELGDSALYFCASSVATGTAVNIQYFGAGTRLSVL.